The 30 T cell receptor beta chains presented below share a single source sample, sequenced in a study of cytomegalovirus exposure and HLA in healthy donors. A multiplex PCR was run with 60 Vbeta primers and 13 Jbeta primers. Clones were sequenced by immunoSEQ multiplex PCR, and TCRdb holds only the in-frame ones, with some missing. The table has some 220,000 clones, 70% to 80% seen once. Sample: PBMCs. These TCRs come from a woman aged 60-75 years in good health and CMV-seropositive.

The chain has TRBV2 and TRBJ1-1; D is ambiguous. The V and J ends lost 9 bases and 2 bases respectively, with 7 bases between them. The CDR3 runs 11 residues. Germline V CDR1 and CDR2: SNHLY, FYNNEI. The DNA of the CDR3 is TGTGCCAGACAGTCAAACACTGAAGCTTTCTTT. Encoded protein: CARQSNTEAFF.

The V and J genes are TRBV5-5 and TRBJ2-1; TRBD2 aligns across 13 bases. This CDR3 comprises 16 residues. V lost 5 bases to trimming and J lost 7 bases; unmatched junction nucleotides: 9. Germline V gene sequence: CDR1 SGHKS, CDR2 YYEKEE (reference sequence). The CDR3 sequence is CASSFFRTSGSNEQFF. CDR3 coding DNA: TGTGCCAGCAGTTTTTTCCGGACTAGCGGGAGTAATGAGCAGTTCTTC. Variable domain in full (rest from reference TRBV5-5 and TRBJ2-1): DAGVTQSPTHLIKTRGQQVTLRCSPISGHKSVSWYQQVLGQGPQFIFQYYEKEERGRGNFPDRFSARQFPNYSSELNVNALLLGDSALYLCASSFFRTSGSNEQFFGPGTRLTVL.

The V call is TRBV2, the J call TRBJ2-5, with D possibly being TRBD1 (5 bases). The CDR3 length is 14 residues. CDR1 is SNHLY and CDR2 is FYNNEI in the germline V gene. The V and J ends lost 4 bases and 5 bases respectively, with 14 bases between them. For the CDR3, the DNA is TGTGCCAGCAGTGTACTGGGGCCCGGGGAGACCCAGTACTTC. It specifies CASSVLGPGETQYF.

This chain connects TRBV7-9 to TRBJ2-6, with a tentative D call TRBD1 (6 bases). CDR3 length equals 14 residues. The germline CDR1 and CDR2 sequences are SEHNR and FQNEAQ (reference sequence). Trimming stripped 11 bases from V and 0 bases from J, with 11 bases between. DNA of the CDR3: TGTGCCGGGGACACACGCTCTGGGGCCAACGTCCTGACTTTC. Amino acids: CAGDTRSGANVLTF.

This clone turned up a few times. This chain joins TRBV10-1 and TRBJ2-6, with D perhaps TRBD1 (6 bases). V lost 4 bases and J 2 bases, leaving 12 bases between the germline ends. Germline lookup yields CDR1 WNHNN and CDR2 SYGVQD (reference sequence). This CDR3 is built from 16 residues. This CDR3 is CASSANRAAGANVLTF. In DNA, the CDR3 is TGCGCCAGCAGTGCGAACAGGGCAGCTGGGGCCAACGTCCTGACTTTC.

This clone has more than one count but fewer than ten. The chain links TRBV15 to TRBJ2-7; 8 nucleotides agree with TRBD1. After removal of 1 base from V and 2 bases from J, the junction contained 7 bases not matched to a gene. Germline CDR1 and CDR2: LNHNV and YYDKDF (reference sequence). The CDR3 covers 16 residues. The CDR3 DNA reads TGTGCCACCAGCAGAGCAGAAGGACAGGGCACCTACGAGCAGTACTTC. The encoded protein is CATSRAEGQGTYEQYF.

The chain couples TRBV10-2 to TRBJ2-7, with 9 bases lining up with TRBD2. The length of the CDR3 is 13 residues. CDR1 is WSHSY, CDR2 SAAADI, per germline. V shed 7 bases and J 7 bases; nucleotides not matched to a gene: 8. CDR3 sequence (DNA): TGCGCCAGCAACCCTAGCGGGGTCGGGGAGCAGTACTTC. This translates into CASNPSGVGEQYF.

The CDR3 protein is CASRPSGTDTQYF. CDR3 coding DNA: TGTGCCAGTAGACCCAGTGGCACAGATACGCAGTATTTT. This chain uses TRBV19 with TRBJ2-3; the D is unclear. V lost 6 bases and J 1 base, leaving 8 bases between the germline ends. In germline, CDR1 is LNHDA, CDR2 SQIVND (reference sequence). The CDR3 runs 13 residues. The full variable domain, in which reference TRBV19 and TRBJ2-3 provide the parts outside the CDR3, is DGGITQSPKYLFRKEGQNVTLSCEQNLNHDAMYWYRQDPGQGLRLIYYSQIVNDFQKGDIAEGYSVSREKKESFPLTVTSAQKNPTAFYLCASRPSGTDTQYFGPGTRLTVL.

This rearrangement joins TRBV6-1 to TRBJ1-5, with D tentatively TRBD1 (5 bases). Germline values: CDR1 MNHNS, CDR2 SASEGT. The CDR3 contains 15 residues. Trimming took 5 bases from V and 0 from J, leaving 11 bases between them. CDR3 sequence: CASSRSGPSNQPQHF. In nucleotides, the CDR3 is TGTGCCAGCAGTCGTTCAGGGCCTAGCAATCAGCCCCAGCATTTT.

This chain joins TRBV10-3 and TRBJ2-2, with TRBD1 identical over 8 bases. Looked up from germline, CDR1 is ENHRY and CDR2 is SYGVKD. There are 14 residues in the CDR3. V shed 10 bases and J 1 base; nucleotides not matched to a gene: 5. The DNA of the CDR3 is TGTGCCACCACAGGGGGAATGAACACCGGGGAGCTGTTTTTT. Translated, it gives CATTGGMNTGELFF.

This chain joins TRBV15 and TRBJ1-2; D not certain. The V end was cut by 9 bases, the J end by 8 bases, with 25 bases between. The CDR3 loop spans 15 amino acids. CDR1 is LNHNV, CDR2 YYDKDF, per germline (reference sequence). The CDR3 is CATGNLEIGGRGYTF. In DNA form, the CDR3 reads TGTGCCACTGGAAACCTAGAGATCGGAGGGAGAGGCTACACCTTC.

V usage is TRBV7-2 and J usage is TRBJ1-5; D ambiguous. The CDR3 spans 14 residues. Germline values: CDR1 SGHTA, CDR2 FQGNSA. V was trimmed by 1 base and J by 7 bases, leaving 11 bases between them. In DNA form, the CDR3 reads TGTGCCAGCAGCTTAGGTATTGGAGGACAGCCCCAGCATTTT. This codes for CASSLGIGGQPQHF.

The chain carries TRBV6-4 and TRBJ2-3; 8 nucleotides line up with TRBD2. The V segment lost 4 bases and the J segment 0 bases; nucleotides outside the gene matches: 3. The CDR3 is 15 residues long. CDR1 is MRHNA, CDR2 SNTAGT, per germline. The CDR3 DNA sequence: TGTGCCAGCAGTGCTATAGCGGGAAGCACAGATACGCAGTATTTT. This translates into CASSAIAGSTDTQYF.

The CDR3 DNA reads TGCGCCAGCAGCGAGCCACGGAATGAGCAGTTCTTC. This encodes CASSEPRNEQFF. The gene calls are TRBV5-1 and TRBJ2-1; D gene uncertain. The germline V gene has CDR1 SGHRS and CDR2 YFSETQ. The CDR3 spans 12 residues. With 4 bases removed from V and 7 bases from J, the gap between germline ends came to 9 bases.

The rearrangement links TRBV5-4 to TRBJ1-2; D is unresolved. The CDR3 contains 12 residues. V gave up 0 bases and J gave up 5 bases, with 5 bases separating them. Germline CDR1 SGHNT, CDR2 YYREEE (reference sequence). DNA of the CDR3: TGTGCCAGCAGCTTGGATCAGTATGGCTACACCTTC. Its protein product is CASSLDQYGYTF.

The chain couples TRBV29-1 to TRBJ2-5, with 7 bases matching TRBD1. The CDR3 sequence is 12 residues long. CDR1 and CDR2 from the germline V gene are SQVTM and ANQGSEA. V dropped 4 bases and J dropped 4; count of bases not matched to a gene: 3. CDR3 loop: CSVARQGETQYF. The DNA for the CDR3 is TGCAGCGTTGCCCGACAGGGAGAGACCCAGTACTTC. Looking up the rest from reference TRBV29-1 and TRBJ2-5 gives the full variable domain: SAVISQKPSRDICQRGTSLTIQCQVDSQVTMMFWYRQQPGQSLTLIATANQGSEATYESGFVIDKFPISRPNLTFSTLTVSNMSPEDSSIYLCSVARQGETQYFGPGTRLLVL.

J is TRBJ1-2 and V is TRBV5-5; no clear D. Germline V gives CDR1 SGHKS, CDR2 YYEKEE (reference sequence). V was shortened by 5 bases and J by 4 bases, with 18 bases between the two germline ends. The CDR3 extends over 15 amino acids. As DNA, the CDR3 is TGTGCCAGCAGGGTTGGGTGGAGGCAGCGCTATGGCTACACCTTC. This encodes CASRVGWRQRYGYTF.

The chain joins TRBV4-3 to TRBJ2-1; 9 bases map to TRBD2. With V trimmed by 0 bases and J by 9 bases, 6 bases remained unmatched. This CDR3 is 15 amino acids long. Per the germline V gene, CDR1 is LGHNA and CDR2 is YSLEER. In DNA, the CDR3 is TGCGCCAGCAGCCAAGATCGGCTAGCGGGATCTGAGCAGTTCTTC. This translates into CASSQDRLAGSEQFF.

The chain uses TRBV6-5 and TRBJ1-1; no definite D call. V lost 0 bases to trimming and J lost 5 bases, with 10 bases between them. Per germline, CDR1 MNHEY and CDR2 SVGAGI. The CDR3 is 14 residues long. As DNA, the CDR3 is TGTGCCAGCAGTTACTCGCCCGGGGAGACTGAAGCTTTCTTT. Translating gives CASSYSPGETEAFF.

V and J are TRBV28 and TRBJ2-1; 11 bases align to TRBD2. From germline, CDR1 is MDHEN and CDR2 SYDVKM. The V gene end was trimmed by 10 bases and the J gene end by 5 bases; junction bases not matched to a gene: 7. The CDR3 spans 14 residues. CDR3 coding DNA: TGTGCCACCCTTTTTAGCGGGGGGGACAATGAGCAGTTCTTC. This codes for CATLFSGGDNEQFF.

V and J are TRBV7-9 and TRBJ2-1, with 10 nucleotides matching TRBD2. The germline V gene encodes CDR1 SEHNR and CDR2 FQNEAQ (reference sequence). V was pared by 1 base and J by 8 bases, with 2 bases of the junction left unmatched. The CDR3 totals 14 residues. CDR3 loop: CASSLGLAGDEQFF. The CDR3, as DNA: TGTGCCAGCAGCTTAGGCCTAGCGGGAGATGAGCAGTTCTTC.

The rearrangement links TRBV4-2 to TRBJ1-2; D gene unclear. Deletions cut 0 bases from V and 8 bases from J, with 16 bases between. Looked up from germline, CDR1 is LGHNA and CDR2 is YNFKEQ. This CDR3 has 15 residues. CDR3 protein: CASSQELRSAGGYTF. The CDR3 DNA sequence: TGTGCCAGCAGCCAAGAGCTCAGGTCAGCGGGCGGCTACACCTTC.

V gene TRBV7-6 combines with J gene TRBJ1-1; D remains ambiguous. The CDR3 contains 15 residues. Germline lookup yields CDR1 SGHVS and CDR2 FNYEAQ. V gave up 1 base and J gave up 3 bases, with 12 bases separating them. CDR3 nucleotides: TGTGCCAGCAGCTTAGGCGTGGGTGCGGACACTGAAGCTTTCTTT. Its protein product is CASSLGVGADTEAFF.

V is TRBV2 and J is TRBJ1-5, with D possibly TRBD1 on 5 matching bases. Germline assignment: CDR1 SNHLY and CDR2 FYNNEI. V lost 5 bases and J 6 bases, leaving 17 bases between the germline ends. The CDR3 runs to 15 residues. CDR3 loop: CASSTQKGAVQPQHF. CDR3 nucleotide sequence: TGTGCCAGCAGTACTCAAAAAGGGGCGGTTCAGCCCCAGCATTTT.

This clone has more than one count but fewer than ten. The V gene is TRBV2, the J gene TRBJ2-2, with 13 bases that match TRBD2. J was trimmed by 6 bases and V by 8 bases; bases with no gene match: 12. This CDR3 has 17 amino acids. Germline V gene data show CDR1 as SNHLY and CDR2 as FYNNEI. The CDR3 DNA reads TGTGCCAGCTGGTGGACTAGCGGGAGAGGAGGTGCCGGGGAGCTGTTTTTT. It is translated as CASWWTSGRGGAGELFF.

This chain's CDR3 is CASSLSTLTDQPQHF. The CDR3 nucleotides are TGTGCCAGCTCACTCTCTACGCTCACCGATCAGCCCCAGCATTTT. This chain joins TRBV18 and TRBJ1-5; D gene ambiguous. Germline V CDR1 and CDR2: KGHSH, LQKENI. The CDR3 sequence is 15 residues long. Trimming left V 4 bases short and J 5 bases short, with 15 bases between.

V is TRBV18 and J is TRBJ1-1, with 7 bases identical to TRBD1. V lost 1 base, J lost 0 bases, and 2 bases stayed unmatched. Germline V gene data show CDR1 as KGHSH and CDR2 as LQKENI. The CDR3 is 15 residues long. CDR3 coding DNA: TGTGCCAGCTCACCACGGGGACAGATGAACACTGAAGCTTTCTTT. This encodes CASSPRGQMNTEAFF. The whole variable domain, remainder taken from reference TRBV18 and TRBJ1-1, is NAGVMQNPRHLVRRRGQEARLRCSPMKGHSHVYWYRQLPEEGLKFMVYLQKENIIDESGMPKERFSAEFPKEGPSILRIQQVVRGDSAAYFCASSPRGQMNTEAFFGQGTRLTVV.

The chain links TRBV30 to TRBJ2-2; tentatively, D is TRBD1 (5 bases). Trimming took off 8 bases at V and 3 bases at J, with 16 bases between the two ends. Germline lookup yields CDR1 GTSNPN and CDR2 SVGIG (reference sequence). The CDR3 spans 14 residues. This CDR3 reads CAHQGRPDTGELFF. Here the CDR3 DNA reads TGTGCCCACCAGGGAAGGCCCGACACCGGGGAGCTGTTTTTT.

The chain recombines TRBV7-9 with TRBJ1-1; D ambiguous. CDR3 length equals 13 residues. CDR1 is SEHNR, CDR2 FQNEAQ, per germline (reference sequence). V was trimmed by 2 bases and J by 7 bases, leaving 11 bases between them. CDR3 DNA sequence: TGTGCCAGCAGCTTAATGGGTCGGGATGAAGCTTTCTTT. It translates to CASSLMGRDEAFF.

The V and J genes are TRBV5-1 and TRBJ2-6; D ambiguous. This CDR3 comprises 15 residues. Germline V gene data show CDR1 as SGHRS and CDR2 as YFSETQ. Trimming took off 0 bases at V and 2 bases at J, with 6 bases between the two ends. The CDR3 spells CASSLDLAGANVLTF. The CDR3 DNA is TGCGCCAGCAGCTTGGATTTAGCTGGGGCCAACGTCCTGACTTTC.